This TCR beta chain was identified during a study of shared clonotypes between healthy human individuals. Study-level results: Sharing across four donors was highest in naive CD4 (roughly 5%) and lowest in memory CD8 (about 0.4%). Represented diversity (both genetic and exposure-history) was limited by the small number of donors. Investigators collected only blood, and repertoires in tissues likely differ. All-four-donor shared clonotypes had higher generation probabilities than non-shared clonotypes did.

In the case of this clone: Its antigen remains unknown.

TCRdb's table, derived via immunoSEQ multiplex PCR, lists solely in-frame clones and lacks some. The sample shows approximately 500,000 clones, 90% to 97% of them seen only once. Germline lookup yields CDR1 MDHEN and CDR2 SYDVKM. V lost 6 bases and J lost 3; bases outside the gene matches: 11. The CDR3 is 16 residues long. The chain employs TRBV28 and TRBJ2-3; 8 nucleotides match TRBD2. Sequencing used naive CD4+ T cells sorted from blood. Subset meaning: CD45RA+ positively selected. The sequence derives from a woman under 40 in good health. In DNA, the CDR3 is TGTGCCAGCAGACCGCATCCGGGAGGGCCTACAGATACGCAGTATTTT. This gives the protein CASRPHPGGPTDTQYF.